The source of this T cell receptor beta chain is a study of Graves' ophthalmopathy and Graves' hyperthyroidism. The CDR3 has 13 residues. V was clipped by 4 bases and J by 9 bases; unmatched bases: 7. From germline, CDR1 is SGHRS and CDR2 YFSETQ. RNA served as the template for amplifying TCR beta CDR3 regions. Following a first-round RT-PCR that used HTBI primers, a second-round multiplex PCR was carried out. From the multiplex PCR reads, TCRdb called clonotypes with MiXCR, one entry per CDR3 protein. In the table there are about 390,000 distinct CDR3 sequences, about a sixth of which are singletons. A note on this clonotype: This may be a read error, as it is one base from a much larger clone. The CDR3 end shows no conserved phenylalanine or tryptophan, and so a read error is likely.

The chain recombines TRBV5-1 with TRBJ1-5; 7 bases align to TRBD1. The origin of this receptor is an adult woman with stable Graves' hyperthyroidism. Sequencing used peripheral blood. The CDR3 here is CASSNGQEGPQHV. In DNA form, the CDR3 reads TGCGCCAGCAGCAACGGACAGGAGGGGCCCCAGCATGTT.